This T cell receptor (beta chain) was retrieved from a study of blood T cells in healthy people across ages. This clonotype came up a few times. Through a sample-barcoded 5' primer and a J-beta primer mix, a second PCR was run for roughly 6 to 11 cycles. TCRdb re-derived calls from the 5' RACE reads in MiXCR, one entry per CDR3 protein. The sample lists around 710,000 distinct CDR3 sequences, approximately 39% occurring once. Trimming left V 7 bases short and J 4 bases short, with 11 bases between. This CDR3 is built from 12 residues. The germline gives CDR1 DFQATT, CDR2 SNEGSKA (reference sequence). With each sample, at least 5 micrograms of total RNA were extracted.

Sequencing was carried out using blood. The sequence came from an older woman in good health. The rearrangement uses TRBV20-1 and TRBJ1-5; D gene unclear. The CDR3 nucleotides read TGCAGTGGGACGGACGGGAATCAGCCCCAGCATTTT. This translates into CSGTDGNQPQHF.